Listed here are 2 T cell receptor beta chains from one sample, sequenced in a study of T-cell memory formation after mild COVID-19. Using its own MiXCR run on the 5' RACE reads, TCRdb lists one record per CDR3 protein. This sample has around 340,000 distinct CDR3 sequences, with roughly 15% found just once. Sequencing used PBMCs or a T cell subset sorted from them (not recorded which). These receptors all stem from a man aged 18 to 35 who had mild COVID-19 (a few samples of this study predate the infection). Cell type and time point are not known.

The chain couples TRBV4-2 to TRBJ1-2; 9 bases map to TRBD1. Unmatched junction bases numbered 6, after V lost 4 bases and J lost 3 bases. CDR1 and CDR2 (germline): LGHNA, YNFKEQ. CDR3 size: 15 residues. This CDR3 is CASSRGTGRDYGYTF. As DNA, the CDR3 is TGTGCCAGCAGCCGGGGGACAGGGAGGGACTATGGCTACACCTTC.

The chain combines TRBV9 with TRBJ2-7; a possible D gene is TRBD1 (6 bases). The CDR3 runs to 15 residues. Germline lookup yields CDR1 SGDLS and CDR2 YYNGEE. V lost 0 bases and J 2 bases, leaving 12 bases between the germline ends. The CDR3 coding sequence is TGTGCCAGCAGCGTAGCTACGGCAGGGGCCTACGAGCAGTACTTC. It yields the protein CASSVATAGAYEQYF.